The 6 T cell receptor beta chains given below trace back to one sample, sequenced in a study of blood T cell repertoires in COVID-19. Assay: immunoSEQ multiplex PCR; the TCRdb copy retains only in-frame clones and omits some. The sample holds approximately 62,000 clones, about nine tenths seen once. Specimen: peripheral blood. These receptors all come from a man aged 60 to 75 with acute or convalescent COVID-19.

The chain links TRBV20-1 to TRBJ1-2, with a weak D call TRBD1 (6 bases). Germline V gene sequence: CDR1 DFQATT, CDR2 SNEGSKA (reference sequence). V shed 6 bases and J shed 5 bases, with 10 bases lying between them. This CDR3 contains 11 residues. CDR3 loop: CSAWDKYGYTF. The CDR3 DNA reads as TGCAGTGCCTGGGACAAGTATGGCTACACCTTC.

This sequence joins TRBV7-6 and TRBJ1-1; 8 nucleotides align to TRBD1. V shed 5 bases and J 0 bases; nucleotides not matched to a gene: 5. Germline CDR1 reads SGHVS; CDR2 reads FNYEAQ. This CDR3 has 15 amino acids. The CDR3 region has the DNA TGTGCCAGCAGCCATGACAGGGGATTGAACACTGAAGCTTTCTTT. It is translated as CASSHDRGLNTEAFF. Complete variable domain (other parts from reference TRBV7-6 and TRBJ1-1): GAGVSQSPRYKVTKRGQDVALRCDPISGHVSLYWYRQALGQGPEFLTYFNYEAQQDKSGLPNDRFSAERPEGSISTLTIQRTEQRDSAMYRCASSHDRGLNTEAFFGQGTRLTVV.

The sample holds one count of this clone. The chain uses TRBV5-1 and TRBJ1-1; no clear D. Germline loops: CDR1 SGHRS, CDR2 YFSETQ. CDR3 length: 13 amino acids. V dropped 2 bases and J dropped 6 bases, with 11 bases sitting between them. CDR3 protein: CASSFRSGSEAFF. DNA for the CDR3: TGCGCCAGCAGCTTTAGATCGGGGTCTGAAGCTTTCTTT.

This sequence joins TRBV29-1 and TRBJ2-1, with 8 bases identical to TRBD1. Germline V lookup: CDR1 SQVTM, CDR2 ANQGSEA. V shed 8 bases, J shed 8 bases, and the junction held 17 bases outside the gene matches. The CDR3 loop spans 15 amino acids. The CDR3 DNA sequence: TGCAGCTCCTTCGCCGGGGCAGGGGGCAGATATGAGCAGTTCTTC. Translated: CSSFAGAGGRYEQFF.

This chain connects TRBV3-1 (or the pseudogene TRBV3-2) to TRBJ1-2; TRBD1 might be the D (5 bases). The CDR3 consists of 16 residues. Germline V gene data show CDR1 as LGHDT and CDR2 as YNNKEL (reference sequence). Trimming took off 8 bases at V and 10 bases at J, with 29 bases between the two ends. The CDR3 nucleotides are TGTGCCAGCCAAGGGCAGGGCGGTTTTTTCGGGCCGGCCTACACCTTC. Translating it yields CASQGQGGFFGPAYTF.

Concerning this clone: The same CDR3 arises from other DNA sequences in this sample as well. The CDR3 here is CASSATSGTDPNEQYF. DNA of the CDR3: TGTGCCAGCAGCGCCACCTCTGGGACAGACCCCAACGAGCAGTACTTC. This chain connects TRBV21-1 to TRBJ2-7; the listed D gene, TRBD1, was not tested against the DNA. TRBV21-1 is a documented pseudogene. The length of the CDR3 is 16 residues.